This T cell receptor beta chain is from a study of cytomegalovirus exposure and HLA in healthy donors. Study observations and caveats: The study dropped some indistinguishable V segments, TRBV6-2 and TRBV6-3 among them. Earlier analysis yielded a pattern in which most TCR beta V segments were productive about 90% or about 30% of the time.

PCR employed 60 Vbeta and 13 Jbeta primers. Authors' processing steps: Roughly 11 million shared chains were among the roughly 78 million unique TCR beta chains that a later analysis counted. The protocol was immunoSEQ multiplex PCR, while the TCRdb copy is restricted to in-frame clones and leaves out a portion. That table is the source of V, J and clone size, and D and trimming were worked out from the DNA. The table shows fewer than 200,000 clones, with 65% to 85% occurring only once. The CDR3 is 17 residues long. V dropped 3 bases and J dropped 0 bases, with 15 bases sitting between them. Germline-derived CDR1 and CDR2 are MGHRA and YSYEKL. As to this clone: Its antigen is unidentified.

Though probably carrying unrecorded immune exposures, donors were nominally healthy at sampling. This TCR came from a woman aged 45-59 years in good health and CMV-seropositive. The sequenced sample consisted of PBMCs. The genes are TRBV4-1 and TRBJ2-1, with D unclear. This CDR3 reads CASSHRGAVSSYNEQFF. The DNA for the CDR3 is TGCGCCAGCAGCCACCGAGGCGCGGTAAGCTCCTACAATGAGCAGTTCTTC.